This TCR beta chain was sequenced for a study of T cell changes during pregnancy in multiple sclerosis. V lost 2 bases to trimming and J lost 1 base, with 21 bases between them. The CDR3 is 19 amino acids. Germline V gene sequence: CDR1 SGHTA, CDR2 FQGTGA. The data were produced by immunoSEQ multiplex PCR, yet TCRdb's version contains in-frame clones alone and is incomplete. The repertoire holds around 97,000 clones, with roughly 92% as singletons. The receptor comes from a female donor with multiple sclerosis, enrolled in a pregnancy study. The chain uses TRBV7-3 and TRBJ2-1, with a tentative D call TRBD2 (5 bases). Sequencing used peripheral blood, obtained after pregnancy. The CDR3 DNA is TGTGCCAGCAGCTTATCCAGTGGGGAAGGGAGAGGGTCCTACAATGAGCAGTTCTTC. Protein sequence: CASSLSSGEGRGSYNEQFF.